These T cell receptor beta chains were read from a single sample in a study of shared clonotypes between healthy human individuals. TCRdb's table, derived via immunoSEQ multiplex PCR, lists solely in-frame clones and lacks some. Of roughly 2,000,000 clones detected, about 95% appear once; the ten largest clones hold 1% to 1.5%. The source material was naive CD8+ T cells sorted from blood. The receptors derive from a man aged 18 to 30 in good health. The CDR3 runs from the conserved cysteine through the conserved F or W. The D gene is left open where the match is weak. The size entry is marked missing in some rows and otherwise reads once, few, many or a size class.

clone size	D gene	V gene	J gene	CDR3 protein	CDR3 DNA
NA	TRBD1	TRBV4-1	TRBJ2-1	CASSQGRGLANEQFF	TGCGCCAGCAGCCAAGGCAGGGGGCTTGCCAATGAGCAGTTCTTC
once	NA	TRBV6-5	TRBJ2-1	CASSYAGANEQFF	TGTGCCAGCAGTTACGCTGGGGCCAATGAGCAGTTCTTC
once	TRBD2	TRBV4-1	TRBJ2-1	CASSQALAAYNEQFF	TGCGCCAGCAGCCAAGCACTAGCGGCCTACAATGAGCAGTTCTTC
NA	NA	TRBV15	TRBJ1-1	CATSRGEGRGTEAFF	TGTGCCACCAGCAGAGGGGAGGGTAGGGGCACTGAAGCTTTCTTT
NA	NA	TRBV6-1	TRBJ1-4	CASSETLGPTNEKLFF	TGTGCCAGCAGTGAAACCCTCGGCCCAACTAATGAAAAACTGTTTTTT
NA	NA	TRBV13	TRBJ2-7	CASSLGTTSYEQYF	TGTGCCAGCAGCTTAGGGACAACCTCCTACGAGCAGTACTTC
once	TRBD2	TRBV6-1	TRBJ2-7	CASNPSGGANEQYF	TGTGCCAGCAACCCTAGCGGGGGGGCTAACGAGCAGTACTTC
NA	NA	TRBV13	TRBJ2-7	CASSVGAYEQYF	TGTGCCAGCAGCGTAGGGGCATACGAGCAGTACTTC
NA	NA	TRBV5-6	TRBJ2-2	CASTANAGELFF	TGTGCCAGCACCGCAAACGCCGGGGAGCTGTTTTTT
NA	NA	TRBV13	TRBJ2-5	CASSLPDSQETQYF	TGTGCCAGCAGCTTACCAGATTCACAAGAGACCCAGTACTTC
once	NA	TRBV5-4	TRBJ2-5	CASSLLGEETQYF	TGTGCCAGCAGCTTGCTTGGCGAAGAGACCCAGTACTTC